This is a list of T cell receptor beta chains from one sample in a study of OX40 agonist ivuxolimab in advanced cancers. The data were produced by immunoSEQ multiplex PCR, yet TCRdb's version contains in-frame clones alone and is incomplete. Of tens of thousands of clones in the sample, 89% are singletons; the top ten hold roughly 0.33%. The specimen was CD4+ or CD8+ T cells sorted from blood, collected in a trial of the OX40 agonist ivuxolimab. The receptors were sampled from an adult with an advanced solid tumor such as melanoma, head and neck, liver or kidney cancer. The CDR3 runs from the conserved cysteine through the conserved F or W. D genes are given only for firm matches. Clone size is shown for a subset of rows, as once, few, many or a class of expanded clone.

d_call j_call v_call clone_size cdr3_aa cdr3_nt
NA TRBJ1-6 TRBV7-8 NA CASSPRGINSPLHF TGTGCCAGCAGCCCCAGGGGAATTAATTCACCCCTCCACTTT
NA TRBJ1-2 TRBV7-9 NA CASSLYAGVNYGYTF TGTGCCAGCAGCTTATACGCAGGGGTGAACTATGGCTACACCTTC
NA TRBJ1-4 TRBV19 once CASSISHANEKLFF TGTGCCAGTAGTATAAGCCACGCTAATGAAAAACTGTTTTTT
TRBD1 TRBJ1-1 TRBV27 NA CASSNVGQGRPEAFF TGTGCCAGCAGTAACGTCGGACAGGGACGCCCTGAAGCTTTCTTT
NA TRBJ1-1 TRBV6-5 NA CASIWGYGNTEAFF TGTGCCAGCATTTGGGGATACGGGAACACTGAAGCTTTCTTT
NA TRBJ2-7 TRBV6-5 NA CASSLRQGYEQYF TGTGCCAGCAGTTTAAGGCAGGGCTACGAGCAGTACTTC
NA TRBJ2-2 TRBV25-1 NA CASSSNLGTLNTGELFF TGTGCCAGCAGTTCAAACCTAGGGACACTGAACACCGGGGAGCTGTTTTTT
TRBD1 TRBJ1-1 TRBV29-1 few CSVTGVANTEAFF TGCAGCGTGACAGGGGTGGCGAACACTGAAGCTTTCTTT
NA TRBJ2-5 TRBV7-2 few CASSPNPGGETQYF TGTGCCAGCAGCCCCAACCCAGGTGGAGAGACCCAGTACTTC
TRBD1 TRBJ2-7 TRBV2 NA CASLWGTDSYEQYF TGTGCCAGCCTCTGGGGGACAGATTCCTACGAGCAGTACTTC
TRBD1 TRBJ2-1 TRBV4-3 NA CASSQDLPGQVYNEQFF TGCGCCAGCAGCCAAGATCTCCCCGGACAGGTGTACAATGAGCAGTTCTTC
NA TRBJ1-5 TRBV18 NA CASSPGRQALMNQPQHF TGTGCCAGCTCACCAGGTAGACAGGCGTTAATGAATCAGCCCCAGCATTTT
TRBD1 TRBJ2-7 TRBV7-3 NA CASSLTGQASYEQYF TGTGCCAGCAGCTTAACGGGACAGGCCTCCTACGAGCAGTACTTC
NA TRBJ1-5 TRBV5-5 NA CASSIGGIQPQHF TGTGCCAGCAGCATCGGGGGTATTCAGCCCCAGCATTTT
TRBD1 TRBJ1-5 TRBV7-3 NA CASSIRGRQPQHF TGTGCCAGCAGTATCAGGGGGCGGCAGCCCCAGCATTTT
TRBD1 TRBJ2-2 TRBV6-1 NA CASTRDREGAGELFF TGTGCCAGCACAAGGGACAGGGAAGGCGCCGGGGAGCTGTTTTTT
NA TRBJ2-2 TRBV28 NA CASSPAIAFTGELFF TGTGCCAGCAGTCCCGCGATAGCATTCACCGGGGAGCTGTTTTTT
TRBD1 TRBJ2-3 TRBV6-5 NA CASSYGQGALPDTQYF TGTGCCAGCAGTTACGGGCAGGGGGCGCTTCCAGATACGCAGTATTTT
NA TRBJ2-6 TRBV7-9 NA CASSTVHSSGANVLTF TGTGCCAGCAGTACAGTACATAGCTCTGGGGCCAACGTCCTGACTTTC
NA TRBJ2-1 TRBV7-2 NA CASSLAVSSYNEQFF TGTGCCAGCAGCTTAGCGGTAAGCTCCTACAATGAGCAGTTCTTC
NA TRBJ1-2 TRBV23-1 NA CASSHGRADTTPRYTF TGCGCCAGCAGTCATGGACGGGCGGATACCACCCCCCGCTACACCTTC
TRBD2 TRBJ2-5 TRBV11-1 NA CASQREVVETQYF TGTGCCAGCCAGCGGGAGGTGGTAGAGACCCAGTACTTC
TRBD2 TRBJ2-3 TRBV4-1 NA CASSQPAGSGDTQYF TGCGCCAGCAGCCAACCAGCGGGATCTGGGGATACGCAGTATTTT
NA TRBJ1-1 TRBV19 once CASSSRGPFEAFF TGTGCCAGTAGTTCCAGGGGTCCGTTTGAAGCTTTCTTT
TRBD1 TRBJ1-5 TRBV4-3 NA CASSQEIRGQGIGYQPQHF TGCGCCAGCAGCCAAGAGATAAGGGGACAGGGGATTGGTTATCAGCCCCAGCATTTT
NA TRBJ1-1 TRBV28 NA CASRPTGLNTEAFF TGTGCCAGCAGACCCACGGGGTTGAACACTGAAGCTTTCTTT
TRBD2 TRBJ2-7 TRBV4-1 NA CASSPTGTTTYEQYF TGCGCCAGCAGCCCCACCGGGACTACAACCTACGAGCAGTACTTC
NA TRBJ1-3 TRBV28 NA CASTSGTPRSGNTIYF TGTGCCAGCACCTCCGGGACTCCCCGCTCTGGAAACACCATATATTTT
NA TRBJ2-7 TRBV30 NA CAWSVGGIIYEQYF TGTGCCTGGAGTGTTGGGGGGATTATCTACGAGCAGTACTTC
NA TRBJ1-5 TRBV18 NA CASSNTGWGNQPQHF TGTGCCAGCTCAAATACTGGTTGGGGCAATCAGCCCCAGCATTTT
TRBD2 TRBJ2-3 TRBV2 NA CASSAGTSGGADTQYF TGTGCCAGCAGTGCCGGGACTAGCGGGGGGGCAGATACGCAGTATTTT
TRBD2 TRBJ2-2 TRBV7-9 NA CASGASGKAGELFF TGTGCCTCCGGGGCTAGCGGGAAGGCCGGGGAGCTGTTTTTT
NA TRBJ2-5 TRBV30 NA CAWISRGGETQYF TGTGCCTGGATATCCAGGGGAGGTGAGACCCAGTACTTC
NA TRBJ1-2 TRBV28 once CASSLDPDRRRGYTF TGTGCCAGCAGTTTGGACCCGGACCGAAGACGGGGCTACACCTTC
NA TRBJ1-2 TRBV30 NA CAWSPSYGYTF TGTGCCTGGAGTCCTTCATATGGCTACACCTTC
NA TRBJ2-1 TRBV6-1 NA CASSEGPRNEQFF TGTGCCAGCAGTGAAGGCCCCCGAAATGAGCAGTTCTTC
NA TRBJ1-5 TRBV27 NA CASSRQVNQPQHF TGTGCCAGCAGTCGACAGGTAAATCAGCCCCAGCATTTT
NA TRBJ2-7 TRBV30 once CAWGGGVTYEQYF TGTGCCTGGGGAGGAGGGGTCACCTACGAGCAGTACTTC
NA TRBJ2-1 TRBV6-6 NA CASSYGVSDEQFF TGTGCCAGCAGTTACGGGGTGAGTGATGAGCAGTTCTTC
NA TRBJ2-6 TRBV27 NA CASSSGLSSGANVLTF TGTGCCAGCAGTTCAGGGTTGAGCTCTGGGGCCAACGTCCTGACTTTC
NA TRBJ2-1 TRBV15 NA CATSRDRSLDKFF TGTGCCACCAGCAGAGATAGGAGTCTAGATAAGTTCTTC
TRBD2 TRBJ2-2 TRBV19 NA CASTPYSLAASNTGELFF TGTGCCAGTACCCCTTACAGCCTAGCGGCCTCGAACACCGGGGAGCTGTTTTTT
NA TRBJ2-3 TRBV2 NA CASSEDFSTDTQYF TGTGCCAGCAGTGAGGACTTTAGCACAGATACGCAGTATTTT
NA TRBJ1-1 TRBV14 few CASSLYRDEGTEAFF TGTGCCAGCAGCCTATACAGGGACGAGGGCACTGAAGCTTTCTTT
NA TRBJ2-5 TRBV9 NA CASSSQTLQETQYF TGTGCCAGCAGCTCCCAAACCCTCCAAGAGACCCAGTACTTC
NA TRBJ1-1 TRBV27 once CASMAYLNTEAFF TGTGCCAGCATGGCTTACTTGAACACTGAAGCTTTCTTT
NA TRBJ1-2 TRBV6-5 NA CASSRTANYGYTF TGTGCCAGCAGCCGGACAGCTAACTATGGCTACACCTTC
TRBD1 TRBJ1-2 TRBV7-2 NA CASSPTGRYGYTF TGTGCCAGCAGCCCGACAGGGAGGTATGGCTACACCTTC
NA TRBJ1-2 TRBV6-5 NA CASSSDQALLGYTF TGTGCCAGCAGTAGCGATCAGGCCCTCTTGGGCTACACCTTC
TRBD1 TRBJ1-5 TRBV28 NA CASSWTGLISGQPQHF TGTGCCAGCAGTTGGACAGGACTTATCTCAGGTCAGCCCCAGCATTTT